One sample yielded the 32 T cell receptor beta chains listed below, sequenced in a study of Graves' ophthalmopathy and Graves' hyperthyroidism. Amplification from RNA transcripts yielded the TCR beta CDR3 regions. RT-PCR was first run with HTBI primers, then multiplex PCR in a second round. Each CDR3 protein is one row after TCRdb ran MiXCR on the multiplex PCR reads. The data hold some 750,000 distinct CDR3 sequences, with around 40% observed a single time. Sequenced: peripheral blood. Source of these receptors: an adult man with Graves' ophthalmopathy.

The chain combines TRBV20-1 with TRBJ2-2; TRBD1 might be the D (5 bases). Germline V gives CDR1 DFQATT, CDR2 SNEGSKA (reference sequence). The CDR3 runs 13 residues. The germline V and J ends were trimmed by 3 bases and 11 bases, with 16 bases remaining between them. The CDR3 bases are TGCAGTGCTAGGGAAGCCCTCCAGGGCGAGCTGTTTTTT. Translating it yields CSAREALQGELFF.

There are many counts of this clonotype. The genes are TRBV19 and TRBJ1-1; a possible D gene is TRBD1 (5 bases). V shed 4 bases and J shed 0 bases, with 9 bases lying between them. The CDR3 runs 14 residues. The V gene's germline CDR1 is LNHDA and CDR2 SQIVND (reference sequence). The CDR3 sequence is CASSRQIMNTEAFF. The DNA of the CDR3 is TGTGCCAGTAGTAGACAGATCATGAACACTGAAGCTTTCTTT. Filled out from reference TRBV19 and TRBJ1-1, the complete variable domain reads DGGITQSPKYLFRKEGQNVTLSCEQNLNHDAMYWYRQDPGQGLRLIYYSQIVNDFQKGDIAEGYSVSREKKESFPLTVTSAQKNPTAFYLCASSRQIMNTEAFFGQGTRLTVV.

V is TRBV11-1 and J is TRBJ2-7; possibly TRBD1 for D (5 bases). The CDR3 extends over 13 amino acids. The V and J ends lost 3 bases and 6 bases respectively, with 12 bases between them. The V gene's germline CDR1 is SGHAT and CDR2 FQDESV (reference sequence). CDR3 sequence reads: CASSLSGRSEQYF. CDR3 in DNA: TGTGCCAGCAGCTTGTCAGGGCGTTCCGAGCAGTACTTC.

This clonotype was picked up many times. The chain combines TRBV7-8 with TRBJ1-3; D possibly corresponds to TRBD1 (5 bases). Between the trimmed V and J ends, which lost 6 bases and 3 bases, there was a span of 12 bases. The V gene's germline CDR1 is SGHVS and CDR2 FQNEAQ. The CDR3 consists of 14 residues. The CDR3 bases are TGTGCCAGCAGTCCTTGGGGGGGTGGAAACACCATATATTTT. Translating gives CASSPWGGGNTIYF.

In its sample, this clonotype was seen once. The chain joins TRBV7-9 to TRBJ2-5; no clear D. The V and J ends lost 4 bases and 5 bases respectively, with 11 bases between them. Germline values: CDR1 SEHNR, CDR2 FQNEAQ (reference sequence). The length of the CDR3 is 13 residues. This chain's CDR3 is CASSSPWTETQYF. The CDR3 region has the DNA TGTGCCAGCAGCTCCCCTTGGACGGAGACCCAGTACTTC.

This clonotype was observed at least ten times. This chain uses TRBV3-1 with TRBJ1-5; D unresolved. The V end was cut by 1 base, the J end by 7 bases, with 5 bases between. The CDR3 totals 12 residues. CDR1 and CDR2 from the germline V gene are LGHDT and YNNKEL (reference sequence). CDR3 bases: TGTGCCAGCAGCCAAGTCGGGCAGCCCCAGCATTTT. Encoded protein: CASSQVGQPQHF.

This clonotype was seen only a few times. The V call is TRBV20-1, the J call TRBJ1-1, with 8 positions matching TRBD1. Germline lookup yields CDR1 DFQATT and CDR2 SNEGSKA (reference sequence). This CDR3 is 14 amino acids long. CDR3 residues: CRGQGLSWYTEAFF. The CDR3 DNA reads TGCAGAGGACAGGGATTATCCTGGTACACTGAAGCTTTCTTT.

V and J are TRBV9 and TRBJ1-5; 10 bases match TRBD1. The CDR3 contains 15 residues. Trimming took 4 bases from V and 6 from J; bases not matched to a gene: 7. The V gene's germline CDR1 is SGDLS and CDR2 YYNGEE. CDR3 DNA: TGTGCCAGCAGCTCCGGGACAGGGGTGACTCAGCCCCAGCATTTT. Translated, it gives CASSSGTGVTQPQHF.

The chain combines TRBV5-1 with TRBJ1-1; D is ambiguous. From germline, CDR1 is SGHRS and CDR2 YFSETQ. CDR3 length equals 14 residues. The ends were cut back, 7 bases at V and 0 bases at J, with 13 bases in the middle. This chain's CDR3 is CASVGQIMNTEAFF. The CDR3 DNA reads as TGCGCCAGCGTTGGTCAGATCATGAACACTGAAGCTTTCTTT. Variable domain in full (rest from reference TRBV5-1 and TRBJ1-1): KAGVTQTPRYLIKTRGQQVTLSCSPISGHRSVSWYQQTPGQGLQFLFEYFSETQRNKGNFPGRFSGRQFSNSRSEMNVSTLELGDSALYLCASVGQIMNTEAFFGQGTRLTVV.

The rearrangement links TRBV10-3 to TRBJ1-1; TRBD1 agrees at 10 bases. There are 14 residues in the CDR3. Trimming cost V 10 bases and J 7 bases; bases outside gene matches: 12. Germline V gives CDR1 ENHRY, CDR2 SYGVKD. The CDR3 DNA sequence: TGTGCCACTTCCAGAGGGACAGGGGCAATTGAAGCTTTCTTT. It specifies CATSRGTGAIEAFF.

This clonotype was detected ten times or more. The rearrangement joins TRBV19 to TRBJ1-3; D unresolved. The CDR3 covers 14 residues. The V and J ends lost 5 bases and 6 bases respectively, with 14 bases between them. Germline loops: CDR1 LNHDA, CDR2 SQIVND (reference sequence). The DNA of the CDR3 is TGTGCCAGTAGTTTCTTCGACAACGAAAACACCATATATTTT. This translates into CASSFFDNENTIYF.

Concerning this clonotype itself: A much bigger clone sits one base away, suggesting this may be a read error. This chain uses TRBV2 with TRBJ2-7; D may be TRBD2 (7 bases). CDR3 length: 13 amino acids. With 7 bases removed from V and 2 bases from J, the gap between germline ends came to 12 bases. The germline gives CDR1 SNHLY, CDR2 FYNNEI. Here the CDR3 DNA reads TGTGCCAGCAAGCGGGACAACCCCTACGAGCAGTACTTC. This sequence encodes CASKRDNPYEQYF. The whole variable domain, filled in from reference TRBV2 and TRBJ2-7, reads EPEVTQTPSHQVTQMGQEVILRCVPISNHLYFYWYRQILGQKVEFLVSFYNNEISEKSEIFDDQFSVERPDGSNFTLKIRSTKLEDSAMYFCASKRDNPYEQYFGPGTRLTVT.

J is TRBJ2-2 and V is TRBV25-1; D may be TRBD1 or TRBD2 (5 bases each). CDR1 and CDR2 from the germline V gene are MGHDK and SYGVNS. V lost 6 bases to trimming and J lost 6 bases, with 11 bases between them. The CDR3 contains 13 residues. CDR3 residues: CASRDGGAGELFF. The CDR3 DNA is TGTGCCAGCAGGGATGGGGGAGCCGGGGAGCTGTTTTTT.

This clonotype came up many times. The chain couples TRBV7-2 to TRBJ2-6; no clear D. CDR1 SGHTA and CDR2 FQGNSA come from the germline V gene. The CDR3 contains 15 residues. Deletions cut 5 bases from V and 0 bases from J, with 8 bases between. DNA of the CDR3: TGTGCCAGCAGCCCTGAGACCTCTGGGGCCAACGTCCTGACTTTC. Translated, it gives CASSPETSGANVLTF.

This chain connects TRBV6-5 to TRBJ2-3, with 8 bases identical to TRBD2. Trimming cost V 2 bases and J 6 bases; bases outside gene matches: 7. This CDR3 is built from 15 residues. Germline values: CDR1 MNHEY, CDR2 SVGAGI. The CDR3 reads CASSYSSGRSDTQYF. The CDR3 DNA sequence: TGTGCCAGCAGTTACAGCAGCGGGAGATCCGATACGCAGTATTTT.

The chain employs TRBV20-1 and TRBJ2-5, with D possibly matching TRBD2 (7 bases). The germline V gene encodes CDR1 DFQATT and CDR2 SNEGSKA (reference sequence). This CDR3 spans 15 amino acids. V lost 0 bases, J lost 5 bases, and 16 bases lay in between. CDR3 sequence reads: CSARDGGGGMETQYF. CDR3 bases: TGCAGTGCTAGAGATGGGGGGGGGGGCATGGAGACCCAGTACTTC.

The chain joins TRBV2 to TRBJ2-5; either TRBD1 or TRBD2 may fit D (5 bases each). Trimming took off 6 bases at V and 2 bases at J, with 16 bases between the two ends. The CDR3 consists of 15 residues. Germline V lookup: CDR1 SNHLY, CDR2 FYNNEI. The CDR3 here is CASRFGVRGQETQYF. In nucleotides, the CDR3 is TGTGCCAGCAGGTTCGGGGTGAGGGGTCAAGAGACCCAGTACTTC.

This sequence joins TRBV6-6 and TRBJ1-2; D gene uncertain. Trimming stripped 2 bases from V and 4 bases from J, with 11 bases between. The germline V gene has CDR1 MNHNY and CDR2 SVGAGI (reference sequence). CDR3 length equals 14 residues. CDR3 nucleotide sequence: TGTGCCAGCAGTTACAGGGAGGAGGTCTATGGCTACACCTTC. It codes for CASSYREEVYGYTF.

The CDR3 DNA sequence: TGTGCCAGCAGTCCCCGGGACAGCTTATCGGAGACCCAGTACTTC. It translates to CASSPRDSLSETQYF. The chain uses TRBV6-5 and TRBJ2-5, with 7 positions matching TRBD1. Germline CDR1 and CDR2: MNHEY and SVGAGI. CDR3 length equals 15 residues. V trimming: 5 bases; J trimming: 5 bases; junction bases outside the gene matches: 11.

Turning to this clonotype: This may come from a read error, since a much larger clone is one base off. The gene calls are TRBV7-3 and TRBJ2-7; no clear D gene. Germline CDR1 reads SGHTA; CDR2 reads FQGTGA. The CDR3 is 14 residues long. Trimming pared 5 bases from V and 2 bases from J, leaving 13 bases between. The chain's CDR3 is CASSPRRLTYEQYF. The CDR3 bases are TGTGCCAGCAGCCCGCGGCGCTTAACCTACGAGCAGTACTTC.

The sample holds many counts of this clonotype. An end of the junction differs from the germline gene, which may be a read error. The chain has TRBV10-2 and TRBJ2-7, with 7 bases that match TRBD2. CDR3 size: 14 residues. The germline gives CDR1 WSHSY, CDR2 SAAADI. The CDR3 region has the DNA TGCGCCAGCAGTGAACCGTTTGGGGGGGAAGAGCTGTACTTC. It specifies CASSEPFGGEELYF.

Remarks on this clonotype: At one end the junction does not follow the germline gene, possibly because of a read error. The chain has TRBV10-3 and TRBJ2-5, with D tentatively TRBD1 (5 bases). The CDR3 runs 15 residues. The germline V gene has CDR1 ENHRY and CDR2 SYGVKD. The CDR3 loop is CASSYLRSKGETQYF. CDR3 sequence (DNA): TGTGCCAGCAGTTATCTCAGGTCCAAGGGGGAGACCCAGTACTTC.

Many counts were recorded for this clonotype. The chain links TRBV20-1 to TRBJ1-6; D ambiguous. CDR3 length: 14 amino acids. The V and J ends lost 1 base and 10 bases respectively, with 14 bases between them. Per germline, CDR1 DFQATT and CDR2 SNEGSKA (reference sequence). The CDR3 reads CSARGGGFGSPLHF. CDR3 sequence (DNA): TGCAGTGCTAGAGGTGGAGGGTTTGGATCACCCCTCCACTTT.

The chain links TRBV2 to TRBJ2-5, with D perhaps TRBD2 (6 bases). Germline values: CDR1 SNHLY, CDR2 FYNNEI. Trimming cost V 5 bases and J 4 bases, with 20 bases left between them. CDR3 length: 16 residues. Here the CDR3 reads CASSTGREWGLETQYF. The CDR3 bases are TGTGCCAGCAGTACCGGACGGGAGTGGGGTCTAGAGACCCAGTACTTC.

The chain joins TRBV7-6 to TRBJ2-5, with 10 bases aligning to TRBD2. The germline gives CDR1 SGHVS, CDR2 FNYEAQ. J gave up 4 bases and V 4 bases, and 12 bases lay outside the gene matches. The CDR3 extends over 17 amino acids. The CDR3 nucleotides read TGTGCCAGCAGCTCATCGTGGAGGGCTAGCGGGGGAGAGACCCAGTACTTC. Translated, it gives CASSSSWRASGGETQYF.

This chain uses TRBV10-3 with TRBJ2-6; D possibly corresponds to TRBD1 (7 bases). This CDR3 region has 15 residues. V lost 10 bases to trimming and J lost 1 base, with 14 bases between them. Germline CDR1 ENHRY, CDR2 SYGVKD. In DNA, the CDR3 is TGTGCCAGCAGGGGGGTTGGTTCTGGGGCCAACGTCCTGACTTTC. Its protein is CASRGVGSGANVLTF.

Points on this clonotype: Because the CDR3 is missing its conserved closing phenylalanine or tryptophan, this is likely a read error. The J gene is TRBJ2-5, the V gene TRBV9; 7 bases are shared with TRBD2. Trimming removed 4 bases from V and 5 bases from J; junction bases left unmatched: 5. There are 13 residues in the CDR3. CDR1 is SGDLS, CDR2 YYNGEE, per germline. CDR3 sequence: CASSRLAGETQYL. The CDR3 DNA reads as TGTGCCAGCAGCCGACTAGCTGGGGAGACCCAGTACCTC.

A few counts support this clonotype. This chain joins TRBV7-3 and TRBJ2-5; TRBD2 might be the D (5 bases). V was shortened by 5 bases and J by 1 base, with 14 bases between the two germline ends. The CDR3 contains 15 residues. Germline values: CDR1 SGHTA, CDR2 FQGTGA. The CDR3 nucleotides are TGTGCCAGCAGCCCCCTCCCGGGAATCCAAGAGACCCAGTACTTC. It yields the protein CASSPLPGIQETQYF.

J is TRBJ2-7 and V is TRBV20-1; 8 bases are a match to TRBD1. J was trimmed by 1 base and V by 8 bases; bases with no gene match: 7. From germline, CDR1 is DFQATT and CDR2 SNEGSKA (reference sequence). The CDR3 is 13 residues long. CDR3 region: CSTGGLASYEQYF. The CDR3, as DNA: TGCAGTACAGGGGGGCTAGCTTCCTACGAGCAGTACTTC.

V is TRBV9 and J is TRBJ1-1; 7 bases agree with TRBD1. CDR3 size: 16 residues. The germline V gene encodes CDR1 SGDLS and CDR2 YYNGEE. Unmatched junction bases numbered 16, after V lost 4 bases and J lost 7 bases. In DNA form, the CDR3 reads TGTGCCAGCAGCTTCAACCCAACAGGGGAGATGGGTGAAGCTTTCTTT. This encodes CASSFNPTGEMGEAFF.

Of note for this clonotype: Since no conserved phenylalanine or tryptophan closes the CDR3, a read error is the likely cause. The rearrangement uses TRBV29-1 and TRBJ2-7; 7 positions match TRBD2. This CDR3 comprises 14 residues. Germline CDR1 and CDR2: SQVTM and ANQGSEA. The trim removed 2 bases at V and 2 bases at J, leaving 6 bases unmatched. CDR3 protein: CSVERGGQPYEQYS. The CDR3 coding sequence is TGCAGCGTTGAAAGGGGAGGGCAGCCCTACGAGCAGTACTCC.

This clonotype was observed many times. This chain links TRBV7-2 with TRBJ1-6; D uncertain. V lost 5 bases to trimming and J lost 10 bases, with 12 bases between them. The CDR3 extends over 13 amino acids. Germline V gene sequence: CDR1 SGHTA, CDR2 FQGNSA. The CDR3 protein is CASSLGRTSPLHF. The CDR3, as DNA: TGTGCCAGCAGCCTTGGGAGAACATCACCCCTCCACTTT.